This passage covers 14 T cell receptor beta chains from one sample sequenced in a study of blood T cell repertoires in COVID-19. Sequencing was performed with immunoSEQ multiplex PCR; in TCRdb, only in-frame clones are kept and a portion is missing. Altogether tens of thousands of clones are present, more than 70% being singletons, with the ten largest covering over 7.5%. The specimen sequenced was peripheral blood. Receptors originate from a middle-aged man with active COVID-19.

The chain is built from TRBV20-1 and TRBJ2-5; no firm D call. V gave up 1 base and J gave up 6 bases, with 6 bases separating them. CDR1 and CDR2 from the germline V gene are DFQATT and SNEGSKA (reference sequence). The CDR3 loop spans 11 amino acids. The CDR3 nucleotides read TGCAGTGCTAGAGCGGTGAAGACCCAGTACTTC. The encoded protein is CSARAVKTQYF.

V gene TRBV10-3 combines with J gene TRBJ1-1; D is unclear. Germline values: CDR1 ENHRY, CDR2 SYGVKD. V was cut by 7 bases and J by 3 bases, with 18 bases left in between. The CDR3 contains 15 residues. The CDR3 region is CAINDRNREHTEAFF. As DNA, the CDR3 is TGTGCCATCAATGATCGGAATCGGGAGCACACTGAAGCTTTCTTT.

V usage is TRBV6-1 and J usage is TRBJ1-6; 7 bases are a match to TRBD1. CDR1 is MNHNS, CDR2 SASEGT, per germline. V trimming: 2 bases; J trimming: 6 bases; junction bases outside the gene matches: 13. The CDR3 is made up of 18 amino acids. CDR3 amino acids: CASSERRGGTGANSPLHF. CDR3 coding DNA: TGTGCCAGCAGTGAAAGGCGGGGGGGAACAGGGGCTAATTCACCCCTCCACTTT.

This clone was found once. V and J are TRBV18 and TRBJ2-3; TRBD2 agrees at 13 bases. Germline CDR1 reads KGHSH; CDR2 reads LQKENI. With V trimmed by 3 bases and J by 3 bases, 6 bases remained unmatched. The CDR3 length is 17 residues. CDR3 loop: CASSPTRTSGSTDTQYF. The CDR3 DNA sequence: TGTGCCAGCTCACCCACCCGGACTAGCGGGAGTACAGATACGCAGTATTTT.

V usage is TRBV2 and J usage is TRBJ1-1; tentatively, D is TRBD1 (5 bases). The CDR3 length is 14 residues. V was pared by 6 bases and J by 0 bases, with 11 bases between. In germline, CDR1 is SNHLY, CDR2 FYNNEI. The CDR3 DNA reads TGTGCCAGCAGCAGGACAACTATGAACACTGAAGCTTTCTTT. Translated: CASSRTTMNTEAFF.

This chain joins TRBV7-6 and TRBJ2-5, with TRBD1 matching over 10 bases. This CDR3 comprises 13 residues. Trimming at V came to 5 bases and at J to 4 bases, leaving 1 base not matched to a gene. Germline CDR1 reads SGHVS; CDR2 reads FNYEAQ. CDR3 DNA: TGTGCCAGCAGCCGACAGGGGGCAGAGACCCAGTACTTC. Its protein product is CASSRQGAETQYF.

The chain couples TRBV7-2 to TRBJ1-1; D is undetermined. Trimming shortened V by 5 bases and J by 1 base, and 8 bases separated the two germline ends. Germline-derived CDR1 and CDR2 are SGHTA and FQGNSA. The CDR3 sequence is 13 residues long. CDR3: CASSPIGNTEAFF. Written as DNA, the CDR3 is TGTGCCAGCAGCCCGATCGGGAACACTGAAGCTTTCTTT.

The rearrangement uses TRBV11-2 and TRBJ2-5; 12 bases are shared with TRBD1. This CDR3 is 16 amino acids long. Germline-derived CDR1 and CDR2 are SGHAT and FQNNGV. J lost 4 bases, V lost 4 bases, and 7 bases had no gene match. The CDR3 coding sequence is TGTGCCAGCAGCTCCGGGACAGGGGGCTCGGGAGAGACCCAGTACTTC. Its protein product is CASSSGTGGSGETQYF.

This chain joins TRBV7-9 and TRBJ2-3; 8 bases line up with TRBD1. The length of the CDR3 is 16 residues. CDR1 is SEHNR and CDR2 is FQNEAQ in the germline V gene (reference sequence). Trimming removed 5 bases from V and 0 bases from J; junction bases left unmatched: 7. The CDR3 reads CASSPGQGLSTDTQYF. CDR3 bases: TGTGCCAGCAGCCCCGGACAGGGATTAAGCACAGATACGCAGTATTTT.

The chain recombines TRBV12-5 with TRBJ1-2; 9 bases are shared with TRBD1. The CDR3 loop spans 15 amino acids. CDR1 is LGHNT, CDR2 FRNRAP, per germline. V dropped 6 bases and J dropped 4; count of bases not matched to a gene: 9. CDR3 bases: TGTGCTAGTGGCCTCAACAGGGGGCGCAGCTATGGCTACACCTTC. This translates into CASGLNRGRSYGYTF.

V and J are TRBV3-1 (or the pseudogene TRBV3-2) and TRBJ2-1; perhaps TRBD2 as D (6 bases). CDR1 is LGHDT and CDR2 is YNNKEL in the germline V gene (reference sequence). Trimming removed 0 bases from V and 12 bases from J, with 12 bases in between. CDR3 size: 13 residues. This CDR3 is CASSQDWRGGQFF. The CDR3 DNA follows: TGTGCCAGCAGCCAAGATTGGAGGGGCGGGCAGTTCTTC.

The chain links TRBV2 to TRBJ2-2; 10 positions match TRBD2. CDR1 is SNHLY, CDR2 FYNNEI, per germline. CDR3 length equals 16 residues. The V gene end was trimmed by 6 bases and the J gene end by 1 base; junction bases not matched to a gene: 5. This CDR3 reads CASSTWTSGNTGELFF. In DNA, the CDR3 is TGTGCCAGCAGCACCTGGACTAGCGGGAACACCGGGGAGCTGTTTTTT.

The chain combines TRBV28 with TRBJ2-5; no definite D call. The V end was cut by 4 bases, the J end by 4 bases, with 13 bases between. Germline CDR1 and CDR2: MDHEN and SYDVKM. The CDR3 length is 14 residues. The CDR3 DNA sequence: TGTGCCAGCAGTTCCGTATACAATGGAGAGACCCAGTACTTC. Encoded protein: CASSSVYNGETQYF.

The chain carries TRBV3-1 (or the pseudogene TRBV3-2) and TRBJ2-7, with 7 bases that match TRBD1. CDR3 length: 13 residues. Germline lookup yields CDR1 LGHDT and CDR2 YNNKEL (reference sequence). The trim removed 7 bases at V and 2 bases at J, leaving 5 bases unmatched. CDR3 sequence (DNA): TGTGCCAGCACTTTAGGGACAGCCTACGAGCAGTACTTC. It yields the protein CASTLGTAYEQYF.